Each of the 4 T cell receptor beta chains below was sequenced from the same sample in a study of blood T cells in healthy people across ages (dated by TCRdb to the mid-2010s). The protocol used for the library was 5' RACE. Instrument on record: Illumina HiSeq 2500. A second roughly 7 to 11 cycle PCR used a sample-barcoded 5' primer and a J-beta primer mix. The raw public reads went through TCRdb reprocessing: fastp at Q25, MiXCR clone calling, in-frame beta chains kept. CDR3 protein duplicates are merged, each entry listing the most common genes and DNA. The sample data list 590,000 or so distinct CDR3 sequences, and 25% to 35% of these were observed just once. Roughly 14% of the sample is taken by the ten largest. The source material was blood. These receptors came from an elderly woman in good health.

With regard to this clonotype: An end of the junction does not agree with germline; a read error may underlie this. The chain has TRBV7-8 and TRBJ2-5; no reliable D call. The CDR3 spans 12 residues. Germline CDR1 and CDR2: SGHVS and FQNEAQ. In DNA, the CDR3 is TGTGCCTGCAGCTTGGACCGAGAGACCCAGTACTTC. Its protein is CACSLDRETQYF.

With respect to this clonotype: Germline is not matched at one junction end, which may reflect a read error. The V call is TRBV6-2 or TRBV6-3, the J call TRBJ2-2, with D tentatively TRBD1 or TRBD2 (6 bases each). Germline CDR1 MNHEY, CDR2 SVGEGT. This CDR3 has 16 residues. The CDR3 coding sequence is TGTGCCAGCAGTTATAGGGGGGCCTCGAGAACCGAGGAGCTGTTTTTT. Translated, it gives CASSYRGASRTEELFF.

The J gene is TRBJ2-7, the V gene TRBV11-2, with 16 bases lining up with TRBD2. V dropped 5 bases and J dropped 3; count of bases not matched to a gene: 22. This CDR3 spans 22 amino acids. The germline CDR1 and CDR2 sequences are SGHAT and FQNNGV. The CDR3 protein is CASSPGINPGLAGGPLVYEQYF. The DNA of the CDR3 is TGTGCCAGCAGCCCAGGAATAAACCCGGGACTAGCGGGGGGGCCACTGGTCTACGAGCAGTACTTC.

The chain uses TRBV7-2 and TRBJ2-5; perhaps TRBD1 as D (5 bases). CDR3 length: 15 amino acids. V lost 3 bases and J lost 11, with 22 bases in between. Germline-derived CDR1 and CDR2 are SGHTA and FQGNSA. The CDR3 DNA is TGTGCCAGCAGCTTCGACAGCTTGGTAAGCGATGAGCAGTACTTC. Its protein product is CASSFDSLVSDEQYF.